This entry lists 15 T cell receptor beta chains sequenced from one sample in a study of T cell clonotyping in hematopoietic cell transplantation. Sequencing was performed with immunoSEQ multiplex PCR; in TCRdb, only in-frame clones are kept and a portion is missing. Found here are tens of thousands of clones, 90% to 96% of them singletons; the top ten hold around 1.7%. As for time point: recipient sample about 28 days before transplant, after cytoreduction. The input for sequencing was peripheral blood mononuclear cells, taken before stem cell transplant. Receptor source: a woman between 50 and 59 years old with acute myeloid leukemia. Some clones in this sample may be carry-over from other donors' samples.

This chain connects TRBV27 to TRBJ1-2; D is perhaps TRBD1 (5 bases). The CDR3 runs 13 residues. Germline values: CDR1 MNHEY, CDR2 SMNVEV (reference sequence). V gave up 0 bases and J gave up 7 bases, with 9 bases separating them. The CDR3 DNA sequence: TGTGCCAGCAGTTTATCAGGGGCAGGTGGCTACACCTTC. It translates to CASSLSGAGGYTF.

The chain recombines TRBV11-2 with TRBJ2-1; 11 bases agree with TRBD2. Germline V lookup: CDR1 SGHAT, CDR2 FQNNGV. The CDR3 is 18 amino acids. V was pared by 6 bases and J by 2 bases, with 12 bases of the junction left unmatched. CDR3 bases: TGTGCCAGCAGTTTTACCAATAGCGGGGGGGGCACCTACAATGAGCAGTTCTTC. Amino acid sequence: CASSFTNSGGGTYNEQFF.

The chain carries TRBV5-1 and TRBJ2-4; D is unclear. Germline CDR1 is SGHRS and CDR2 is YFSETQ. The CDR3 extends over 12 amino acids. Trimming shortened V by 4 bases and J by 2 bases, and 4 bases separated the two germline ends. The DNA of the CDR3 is TGCGCCAGCAGCCCAACCAAAAACATTCAGTACTTC. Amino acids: CASSPTKNIQYF.

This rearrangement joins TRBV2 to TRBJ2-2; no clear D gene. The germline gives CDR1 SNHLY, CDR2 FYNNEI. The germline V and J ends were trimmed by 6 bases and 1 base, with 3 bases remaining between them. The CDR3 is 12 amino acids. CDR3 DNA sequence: TGTGCCAGCAGGGAGAACACCGGGGAGCTGTTTTTT. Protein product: CASRENTGELFF.

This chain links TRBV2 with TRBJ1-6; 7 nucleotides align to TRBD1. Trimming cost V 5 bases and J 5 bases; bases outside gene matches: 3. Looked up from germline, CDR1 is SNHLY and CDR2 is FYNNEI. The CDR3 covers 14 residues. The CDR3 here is CASSFGQDNSPLHF. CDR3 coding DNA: TGTGCCAGCAGTTTCGGACAGGATAATTCACCCCTCCACTTT.

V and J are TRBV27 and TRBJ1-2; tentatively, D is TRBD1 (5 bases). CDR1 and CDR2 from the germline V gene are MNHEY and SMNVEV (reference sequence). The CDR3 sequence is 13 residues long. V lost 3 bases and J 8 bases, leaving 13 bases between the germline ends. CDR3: CASSLGPLFGYTF. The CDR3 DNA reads TGTGCCAGCAGTTTGGGGCCCCTCTTCGGCTACACCTTC.

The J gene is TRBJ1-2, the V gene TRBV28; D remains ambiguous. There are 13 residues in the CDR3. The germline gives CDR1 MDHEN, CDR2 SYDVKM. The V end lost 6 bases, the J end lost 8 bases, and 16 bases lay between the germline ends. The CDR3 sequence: CASRFRGYLGYTF. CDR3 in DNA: TGTGCCAGCAGATTCCGGGGATATTTAGGCTACACCTTC.

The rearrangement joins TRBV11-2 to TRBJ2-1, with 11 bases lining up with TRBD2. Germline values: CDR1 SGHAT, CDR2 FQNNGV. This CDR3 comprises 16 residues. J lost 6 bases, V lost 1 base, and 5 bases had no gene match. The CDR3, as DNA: TGTGCCAGCAGCTTAGCGACTAGCGGGGCCCTCAATGAGCAGTTCTTC. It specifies CASSLATSGALNEQFF.

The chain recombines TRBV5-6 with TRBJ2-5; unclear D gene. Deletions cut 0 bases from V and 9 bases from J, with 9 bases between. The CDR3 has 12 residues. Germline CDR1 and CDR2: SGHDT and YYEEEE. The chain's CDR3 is CASSLGTVAQYF. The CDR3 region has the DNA TGTGCCAGCAGCTTGGGGACGGTCGCCCAGTACTTC. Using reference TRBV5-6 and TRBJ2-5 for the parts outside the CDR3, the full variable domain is DAGVTQSPTHLIKTRGQQVTLRCSPKSGHDTVSWYQQALGQGPQFIFQYYEEEERQRGNFPDRFSGHQFPNYSSELNVNALLLGDSALYLCASSLGTVAQYFGPGTRLLVL.

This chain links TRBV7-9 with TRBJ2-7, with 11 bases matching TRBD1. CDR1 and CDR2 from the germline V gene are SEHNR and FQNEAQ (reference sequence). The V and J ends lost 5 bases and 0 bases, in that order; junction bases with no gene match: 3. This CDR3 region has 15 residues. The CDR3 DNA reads TGTGCCAGCAGCCGAGGGACAGGGGGCTCCTACGAGCAGTACTTC. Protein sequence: CASSRGTGGSYEQYF.

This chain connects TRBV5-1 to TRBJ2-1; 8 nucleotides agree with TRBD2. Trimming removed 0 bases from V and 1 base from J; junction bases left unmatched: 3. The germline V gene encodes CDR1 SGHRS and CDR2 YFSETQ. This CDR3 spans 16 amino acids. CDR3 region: CASSLGSGGSYNEQFF. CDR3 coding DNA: TGCGCCAGCAGCTTGGGGAGCGGGGGTTCCTACAATGAGCAGTTCTTC. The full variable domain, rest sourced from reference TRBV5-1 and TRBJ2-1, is KAGVTQTPRYLIKTRGQQVTLSCSPISGHRSVSWYQQTPGQGLQFLFEYFSETQRNKGNFPGRFSGRQFSNSRSEMNVSTLELGDSALYLCASSLGSGGSYNEQFFGPGTRLTVL.

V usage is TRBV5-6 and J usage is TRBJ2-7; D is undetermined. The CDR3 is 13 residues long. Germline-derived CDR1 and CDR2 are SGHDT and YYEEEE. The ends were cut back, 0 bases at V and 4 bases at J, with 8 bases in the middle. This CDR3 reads CASSLVNMYEQYF. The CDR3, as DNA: TGTGCCAGCAGCTTGGTTAACATGTACGAGCAGTACTTC.

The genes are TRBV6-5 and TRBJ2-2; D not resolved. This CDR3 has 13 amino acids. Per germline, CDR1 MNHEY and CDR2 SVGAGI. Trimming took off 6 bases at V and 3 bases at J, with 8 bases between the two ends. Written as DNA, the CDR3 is TGTGCCAGCAGACACTCCTACACCGGGGAGCTGTTTTTT. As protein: CASRHSYTGELFF.

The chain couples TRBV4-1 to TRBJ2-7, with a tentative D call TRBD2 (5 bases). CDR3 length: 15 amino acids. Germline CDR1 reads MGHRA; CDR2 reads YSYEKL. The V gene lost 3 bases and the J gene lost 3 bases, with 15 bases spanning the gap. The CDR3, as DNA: TGCGCCAGCAGCCACGCCGGGGAGCTAGGCTACGAGCAGTACTTC. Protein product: CASSHAGELGYEQYF.

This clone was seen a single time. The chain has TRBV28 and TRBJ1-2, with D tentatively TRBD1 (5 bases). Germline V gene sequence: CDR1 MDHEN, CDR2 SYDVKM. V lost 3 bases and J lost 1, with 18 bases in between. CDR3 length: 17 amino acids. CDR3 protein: CASSFPLTEPNNYGYTF. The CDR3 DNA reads TGTGCCAGCAGTTTCCCACTGACAGAGCCAAATAACTATGGCTACACCTTC.